This entry lists 22 T cell receptor beta chains sequenced from one sample in a study of tumor-infiltrating lymphocytes in oesophageal squamous cell carcinoma. TCRdb re-derived calls from the PCR reads in MiXCR, one entry per CDR3 protein. The sample consists of some 6,200 distinct CDR3 sequences, 13% to 15% of them appearing once. Input material: normal esophageal tissue next to the tumor. The receptor set was obtained from a male donor with esophageal squamous cell carcinoma.

This clonotype is labeled as large. The chain joins TRBV7-2 to TRBJ2-5, with TRBD2 matching over 7 bases. The CDR3 covers 15 residues. Germline CDR1 is SGHTA and CDR2 is FQGNSA. V lost 1 base and J lost 5; bases outside the gene matches: 7. The CDR3 sequence is CASSLGWQGGETQYF. The CDR3 DNA reads as TGTGCCAGCAGCTTAGGCTGGCAGGGAGGGGAGACCCAGTACTTC. Full variable domain (rest looked up from reference TRBV7-2 and TRBJ2-5): GAGVSQSPSNKVTEKGKDVELRCDPISGHTALYWYRQSLGQGLEFLIYFQGNSAPDKSGLPSDRFSAERTGGSVSTLTIQRTQQEDSAVYLCASSLGWQGGETQYFGPGTRLLVL.

This clonotype was observed at least ten times. CDR3 coding DNA: TGTGCCAGTAGGGATACTCCCCGGGGCACAGATACGCAGTATTTT. It yields the protein CASRDTPRGTDTQYF. The rearrangement uses TRBV19 and TRBJ2-3; no clear D gene. The CDR3 loop spans 15 amino acids. Trimming took off 6 bases at V and 1 base at J, with 14 bases between the two ends. CDR1 and CDR2 (germline): LNHDA, SQIVND (reference sequence).

This clonotype has just a few counts. The V call is TRBV5-5, the J call TRBJ2-1; tentative D call: TRBD2 (5 bases). The germline V gene has CDR1 SGHKS and CDR2 YYEKEE (reference sequence). The CDR3 is made up of 15 amino acids. V was trimmed by 0 bases and J by 10 bases, leaving 17 bases between them. CDR3 sequence (DNA): TGTGCCAGCAGCTTGGCCGGAAGCGGCGGATACGAGCAGTTCTTC. Translating it yields CASSLAGSGGYEQFF.

There are many counts of this clonotype. V is TRBV6-6 and J is TRBJ1-5, with a weak D call TRBD1 (6 bases). This CDR3 has 15 amino acids. From germline, CDR1 is MNHNY and CDR2 SVGAGI (reference sequence). Trimming stripped 2 bases from V and 6 bases from J, with 14 bases between. CDR3 sequence: CASSYGQKVGQPQHF. CDR3 in DNA: TGTGCCAGCAGTTACGGACAGAAGGTCGGTCAGCCCCAGCATTTT.

This clonotype was observed many times. The chain has TRBV5-5 and TRBJ2-1; D remains unclear. This CDR3 has 18 amino acids. Germline assignment: CDR1 SGHKS and CDR2 YYEKEE (reference sequence). Trimming took 2 bases from V and 4 from J, leaving 22 bases between them. The CDR3 protein is CASSFLGIRTDGYNEQFF. As DNA, the CDR3 is TGTGCCAGCAGCTTCTTGGGGATTAGGACGGACGGATACAATGAGCAGTTCTTC.

V and J are TRBV20-1 and TRBJ1-6; weak D call: TRBD1 (5 bases). The CDR3 contains 16 residues. Per germline, CDR1 DFQATT and CDR2 SNEGSKA (reference sequence). With 6 bases removed from V and 0 bases from J, the gap between germline ends came to 15 bases. In DNA form, the CDR3 reads TGCAGTGCCGTGGATGGGGGGAGCTCCTATAATTCACCCCTCCACTTT. Its translation: CSAVDGGSSYNSPLHF.

Relative to its sample, this clonotype is medium-sized. This chain links TRBV6-1 with TRBJ2-5; 8 nucleotides agree with TRBD1. The germline V gene encodes CDR1 MNHNS and CDR2 SASEGT. The CDR3 runs 15 residues. The V and J ends lost 5 bases and 1 base, in that order; junction bases with no gene match: 6. The CDR3 reads CASSTGTGSQETQYF. As DNA, the CDR3 is TGTGCCAGCAGTACCGGGACAGGTTCCCAAGAGACCCAGTACTTC.

This clonotype is medium-sized by share. This sequence joins TRBV7-6 and TRBJ2-7; 7 bases map to TRBD1. The CDR3 length is 15 residues. Germline values: CDR1 SGHVS, CDR2 FNYEAQ. Trimming at V came to 4 bases and at J to 3 bases, leaving 9 bases not matched to a gene. The CDR3 sequence is CASSSTGYGVYEQYF. CDR3 nucleotides: TGTGCCAGCAGCTCGACAGGGTATGGTGTCTACGAGCAGTACTTC.

The table lists this clonotype with a count of one. The V and J genes are TRBV20-1 and TRBJ2-3; no definite D call. Germline V gene data show CDR1 as DFQATT and CDR2 as SNEGSKA (reference sequence). The ends were cut back, 3 bases at V and 0 bases at J, with 7 bases in the middle. The CDR3 loop spans 13 amino acids. The CDR3 DNA is TGCAGTGCTAGGGGAATTAGCACAGATACGCAGTATTTT. Its translation is CSARGISTDTQYF.

Only a few counts were recorded for this clonotype. No conserved phenylalanine or tryptophan ends this CDR3, so it is likely a read error. The limits of the CDR3 on the DNA are not certain, so only TCRdb's listed CDR3 is given. The chain employs TRBV7-2 and TRBJ2-7; the table's D gene call, TRBD1, was not cross checked with the DNA. The length of the CDR3 is 15 amino acids, counting both ends. CDR1 and CDR2 from the germline V gene are SGHTA and FQGNSA. The CDR3: CASSLGRGDGYTFGS.

This clonotype came up many times. This sequence joins TRBV24-1 and TRBJ2-5; the D gene is possibly TRBD1 (7 bases). Germline V gives CDR1 KGHDR, CDR2 SFDVKD. This CDR3 spans 16 amino acids. With 3 bases removed from V and 2 bases from J, the gap between germline ends came to 15 bases. The CDR3 sequence is CATSDKIRGVQETQYF. CDR3 DNA: TGTGCCACCAGTGATAAAATCAGGGGGGTACAAGAGACCCAGTACTTC.

This clonotype has at least ten counts. J is TRBJ2-5 and V is TRBV5-6; tentatively, D is TRBD2 (5 bases). V lost 7 bases to trimming and J lost 5 bases, with 18 bases between them. The CDR3 extends over 14 amino acids. The germline CDR1 and CDR2 sequences are SGHDT and YYEEEE. CDR3 in amino acids: CASSSEESWETQYF. The CDR3 bases are TGTGCCAGCTCCTCGGAGGAGTCGTGGGAGACCCAGTACTTC.

On this clonotype itself: In this CDR3 the conserved last residue, phenylalanine or tryptophan, is missing, so a read error is likely. Because the CDR3's place on the DNA is in doubt, the DNA is left out and the CDR3 is given as listed by TCRdb. This sequence joins TRBV27 and TRBJ2-1; whether TRBD1, the table's D call, matches the DNA was not checked. The CDR3 region is 16 residues in length, termini included. Germline V CDR1 and CDR2: MNHEY, SMNVEV (reference sequence). CDR3: CASSKGARGYGYTFGS.

The chain combines TRBV5-6 with TRBJ1-2; a weak D match, TRBD1 (5 bases). Per the germline V gene, CDR1 is SGHDT and CDR2 is YYEEEE. Between the trimmed V and J ends, which lost 6 bases and 4 bases, there was a span of 10 bases. CDR3 length: 12 amino acids. DNA for the CDR3: TGTGCCAGCAAGGGGCTGTTCTATGGCTACACCTTC. Amino acid sequence: CASKGLFYGYTF.

Turning to this clonotype: The conserved phenylalanine or tryptophan normally closing the CDR3 is absent here, so this likely arose from a read error. The DNA is omitted, as the CDR3 cannot be located on it reliably, and the CDR3 follows TCRdb's listing. The chain employs TRBV7-4 and TRBJ2-3; TRBD1 reflects the table's D call only, with no check against the DNA. CDR1 is SGHVT, CDR2 SQSDAQ, per germline. The CDR3 has 8 amino acids, counting both end residues. CDR3 loop: CASSLQGP.

V usage is TRBV18 and J usage is TRBJ2-6, with unresolved D. This CDR3 spans 14 amino acids. The V end lost 0 bases, the J end lost 4 bases, and 4 bases lay between the germline ends. Germline V gene data show CDR1 as KGHSH and CDR2 as LQKENI. The CDR3: CASSPPPGANVLTF. The CDR3 DNA reads as TGTGCCAGCTCACCACCCCCCGGGGCCAACGTCCTGACTTTC.

This chain connects TRBV5-6 to TRBJ2-7; D perhaps matches TRBD2 (6 bases). The DNA end is more similar to TRBJ2-1, so the J call may be wrong. The CDR3 is made up of 12 amino acids. From germline, CDR1 is SGHDT and CDR2 YYEEEE. The DNA for the CDR3 is TGTGCCAGCCTCGGGGGAGATGAGACCCAGTTCTTC. Its translation is CASLGGDETQFF.

This clonotype is classed as medium-sized (0.01 to 0.1%). The chain is built from TRBV7-2 and TRBJ1-2; tentatively, D is TRBD1 (6 bases). Germline CDR1 SGHTA, CDR2 FQGNSA. Trimming took off 1 base at V and 3 bases at J, with 15 bases between the two ends. The length of the CDR3 is 16 residues. The CDR3 DNA reads as TGTGCCAGCAGCTTAGGTCCAGGGGAGGGGGACTATGGCTACACCTTC. Encoded protein: CASSLGPGEGDYGYTF.

This clonotype was counted at least ten times. This may stem from a read error, because a much larger clone lies one nucleotide away. The chain combines TRBV7-3 with TRBJ2-5; 12 nucleotides match TRBD2. V trimming: 0 bases; J trimming: 11 bases; junction bases outside the gene matches: 10. There are 16 residues in the CDR3. Germline loops: CDR1 SGHTA, CDR2 FQGTGA. This CDR3 is CASSLTPSGGANEQYF. The CDR3 bases are TGTGCCAGCAGCTTAACGCCTAGCGGGGGGGCCAATGAGCAGTACTTC.

By its share, this clonotype is medium-sized (0.01 to 0.1%). The chain combines TRBV12-3 or TRBV12-4 with TRBJ2-3; no clear D gene. The CDR3 is made up of 13 amino acids. V lost 3 bases, J lost 6 bases, and 10 bases lay in between. The CDR3 loop is CASSFDSPDTQYF. The CDR3 nucleotides read TGTGCCAGCAGTTTTGATAGCCCGGATACGCAGTATTTT.

There are many counts of this clonotype. V usage is TRBV11-3 and J usage is TRBJ1-2; 7 bases agree with TRBD1. The CDR3 totals 13 residues. Germline CDR1 SGHNT, CDR2 YENEEA. Unmatched junction bases numbered 13, after V lost 4 bases and J lost 14 bases. The CDR3 protein is CASSYPGTASQTF. CDR3 in DNA: TGTGCCAGCAGCTACCCCGGGACAGCTTCTCAAACCTTC. Filled out from reference TRBV11-3 and TRBJ1-2, the complete variable domain reads EAGVVQSPRYKIIEKKQPVAFWCNPISGHNTLYWYLQNLGQGPELLIRYENEEAVDDSQLPKDRFSAERLKGVDSTLKIQPAELGDSAVYLCASSYPGTASQTFGSGTRLTVV.

This clonotype is deemed medium-sized. The chain recombines TRBV12-3 or TRBV12-4 with TRBJ2-7; the D gene could be TRBD1 or TRBD2 (5 bases each). There are 15 residues in the CDR3. Trimming took off 3 bases at V and 2 bases at J, with 14 bases between the two ends. The CDR3 is CASSFRDPGTYEQYF. The CDR3 region has the DNA TGTGCCAGCAGTTTCCGGGACCCTGGCACCTACGAGCAGTACTTC.